These T cell receptor beta chains were read from a single sample in a study of blood T cells in healthy people across ages. TCRdb re-called the 5' RACE reads through MiXCR, storing one row per CDR3 protein. The table lists 850,000 to 1,000,000 distinct CDR3 sequences, around 48% of them singletons, with 13% in the top ten. Material: blood. The receptors shown here come from a young man in good health. Both conserved end residues are part of each CDR3. D genes are given only for firm matches. Clone size, where shown, is once, few, many, or a class for clones that have expanded.

size: -
V: TRBV11-2
J: TRBJ2-7
D: TRBD2
CDR3: CASSPRTSGSYEQYF
DNA: TGTGCCAGCAGCCCACGGACTAGCGGGTCCTACGAGCAGTACTTC

size: once
V: TRBV5-1
J: TRBJ1-1
D: -
CDR3: CASSQQGGDTEAFF
DNA: TGCGCCAGCAGCCAACAGGGCGGGGACACTGAAGCTTTCTTT

size: few
V: TRBV29-1
J: TRBJ2-3
D: TRBD1
CDR3: CSVETGPDTQYF
DNA: TGCAGCGTCGAGACAGGGCCAGATACGCAGTATTTT

size: -
V: TRBV12-3/TRBV12-4
J: TRBJ2-7
D: TRBD2
CDR3: CASSPRTSATYEQYF
DNA: TGTGCCAGCAGTCCCAGGACTAGCGCGACCTACGAGCAGTACTTC

size: few
V: TRBV5-1
J: TRBJ2-2
D: TRBD1
CDR3: CASSLLTGATGELFF
DNA: TGCGCCAGCAGCTTGTTAACAGGGGCCACCGGGGAGCTGTTTTTT

size: -
V: TRBV7-2
J: TRBJ1-2
D: TRBD1
CDR3: CASSFKPGTDYGYTF
DNA: TGTGCCAGCAGCTTTAAGCCCGGGACAGACTATGGCTACACCTTC

size: -
V: TRBV28
J: TRBJ1-2
D: TRBD1
CDR3: CASSPGGQGARGYGYTF
DNA: TGTGCCAGCAGCCCAGGGGGACAGGGGGCTCGAGGCTATGGCTACACCTTC

size: -
V: TRBV12-3/TRBV12-4
J: TRBJ2-2
D: TRBD1
CDR3: CASSPQGVGAGELFF
DNA: TGTGCCAGCAGCCCCCAGGGGGTTGGGGCCGGGGAGCTGTTTTTT

size: few
V: TRBV3-1
J: TRBJ2-1
D: -
CDR3: CASSPTAPGNEQFF
DNA: TGTGCCAGCAGCCCGACAGCCCCAGGCAATGAGCAGTTCTTC

size: -
V: TRBV3-1
J: TRBJ2-7
D: -
CDR3: CASSQKGMDEQYF
DNA: TGTGCCAGCAGCCAAAAGGGCATGGATGAGCAGTACTTC

size: few
V: TRBV28
J: TRBJ2-7
D: TRBD1
CDR3: CASSTTGLTYEQYF
DNA: TGTGCCAGCAGTACGACAGGGTTAACCTACGAGCAGTACTTC

size: -
V: TRBV14
J: TRBJ2-1
D: TRBD2
CDR3: CASSQGPAGVSYNEQFF
DNA: TGTGCCAGCAGCCAAGGTCCAGCGGGGGTCTCGTACAATGAGCAGTTCTTC

size: once
V: TRBV5-6
J: TRBJ2-3
D: -
CDR3: CASSLDGPNTDTQYF
DNA: TGTGCCAGCAGCCTGGACGGACCGAACACAGATACGCAGTATTTT

size: -
V: TRBV6-1
J: TRBJ2-5
D: -
CDR3: CASSVSLVETQYF
DNA: TGTGCCAGCAGTGTGTCGCTAGTGGAGACCCAGTACTTC

size: -
V: TRBV6-6
J: TRBJ1-2
D: -
CDR3: CASSYGDGYTF
DNA: TGTGCCAGCAGTTACGGTGATGGCTACACCTTC

size: -
V: TRBV19
J: TRBJ2-1
D: -
CDR3: CASSRGGLPTEQFF
DNA: TGTGCCAGTAGTAGGGGGGGCCTTCCTACTGAGCAGTTCTTC

size: -
V: TRBV4-3
J: TRBJ2-3
D: -
CDR3: CASSQDVAQYTDTQYF
DNA: TGCGCCAGCAGCCAAGATGTAGCGCAGTACACAGATACGCAGTATTTT

size: -
V: TRBV4-3
J: TRBJ1-2
D: -
CDR3: CASSLSGDQDYGYTF
DNA: TGCGCCAGCAGCCTTTCCGGGGACCAAGACTATGGCTACACCTTC

size: -
V: TRBV6-1
J: TRBJ2-3
D: TRBD1
CDR3: CASRDGTGDTQYF
DNA: TGTGCCAGCAGGGACGGGACAGGGGATACGCAGTATTTT

size: -
V: TRBV5-6
J: TRBJ1-4
D: -
CDR3: CASSGILGGEKLFF
DNA: TGTGCCAGCAGCGGCATCTTAGGCGGTGAAAAACTGTTTTTT

size: -
V: TRBV7-8
J: TRBJ2-5
D: TRBD2
CDR3: CASSSQLLAGLRETQYF
DNA: TGTGCCAGCAGCTCCCAATTGCTAGCGGGGCTCCGAGAGACCCAGTACTTC

size: -
V: TRBV6-1
J: TRBJ2-7
D: -
CDR3: CAGSESGGPSYEQYF
DNA: TGTGCCGGCAGTGAGTCGGGTGGGCCCTCCTACGAGCAGTACTTC

size: -
V: TRBV18
J: TRBJ2-3
D: -
CDR3: CASSPRPGTGQATQYF
DNA: TGTGCCAGCTCACCACGCCCCGGGACCGGGCAGGCTACGCAGTATTTT

size: -
V: TRBV25-1
J: TRBJ2-7
D: -
CDR3: CATEDRTYEQYF
DNA: TGTGCCACCGAGGACAGAACCTACGAGCAGTACTTC

size: -
V: TRBV29-1
J: TRBJ1-1
D: TRBD1
CDR3: CSTAAWDRENTEAFF
DNA: TGCAGCACGGCAGCTTGGGACAGAGAGAACACTGAAGCTTTCTTT

size: many
V: TRBV20-1
J: TRBJ2-3
D: TRBD1
CDR3: CSADQGQLTDTQYF
DNA: TGCAGTGCAGATCAGGGACAGCTCACAGATACGCAGTATTTT

size: -
V: TRBV7-2
J: TRBJ2-2
D: TRBD1
CDR3: CASSPLTGAGELFF
DNA: TGTGCCAGCAGCCCACTAACAGGGGCCGGGGAGCTGTTTTTT

size: few
V: TRBV25-1
J: TRBJ2-7
D: TRBD2
CDR3: CASSPLGTTTYEQYF
DNA: TGTGCCAGCAGCCCCCTGGGGACTACAACCTACGAGCAGTACTTC

size: -
V: TRBV20-1
J: TRBJ1-1
D: -
CDR3: CSAATPATGANTEAFF
DNA: TGCAGTGCTGCGACCCCCGCGACAGGTGCAAACACTGAAGCTTTCTTT

size: few
V: TRBV29-1
J: TRBJ1-2
D: TRBD1
CDR3: CSVVRDSSGYTF
DNA: TGCAGCGTTGTGCGGGACAGCTCCGGCTACACCTTC

size: few
V: TRBV5-1
J: TRBJ1-1
D: TRBD1
CDR3: CASSPGDRDLAEAFF
DNA: TGCGCCAGCAGCCCTGGTGACAGGGATCTCGCTGAAGCTTTCTTT

size: few
V: TRBV7-2
J: TRBJ2-3
D: -
CDR3: CASSRRPDTQYF
DNA: TGTGCCAGCAGCCGCAGGCCAGATACGCAGTATTTT

size: -
V: TRBV6-1
J: TRBJ1-6
D: -
CDR3: CASAGGTAYNSPLHF
DNA: TGTGCCAGCGCAGGCGGGACGGCCTATAATTCACCCCTCCACTTT

size: -
V: TRBV20-1
J: TRBJ2-7
D: -
CDR3: CSARVLRTESGHEQYF
DNA: TGCAGTGCTAGAGTCCTCAGGACAGAAAGTGGACACGAGCAGTACTTC

size: few
V: TRBV6-5
J: TRBJ2-1
D: TRBD2
CDR3: CASSYTSGAYNEQFF
DNA: TGTGCCAGCAGCTATACTAGCGGCGCTTACAATGAGCAGTTCTTC

size: -
V: TRBV6-4
J: TRBJ1-5
D: -
CDR3: CASSVQVNQPQHF
DNA: TGTGCCAGCAGTGTACAGGTCAATCAGCCCCAGCATTTT

size: few
V: TRBV5-6
J: TRBJ2-3
D: TRBD1
CDR3: CASSLGTGQTGDTQYF
DNA: TGTGCCAGCAGCTTGGGGACAGGCCAAACGGGGGATACGCAGTATTTT